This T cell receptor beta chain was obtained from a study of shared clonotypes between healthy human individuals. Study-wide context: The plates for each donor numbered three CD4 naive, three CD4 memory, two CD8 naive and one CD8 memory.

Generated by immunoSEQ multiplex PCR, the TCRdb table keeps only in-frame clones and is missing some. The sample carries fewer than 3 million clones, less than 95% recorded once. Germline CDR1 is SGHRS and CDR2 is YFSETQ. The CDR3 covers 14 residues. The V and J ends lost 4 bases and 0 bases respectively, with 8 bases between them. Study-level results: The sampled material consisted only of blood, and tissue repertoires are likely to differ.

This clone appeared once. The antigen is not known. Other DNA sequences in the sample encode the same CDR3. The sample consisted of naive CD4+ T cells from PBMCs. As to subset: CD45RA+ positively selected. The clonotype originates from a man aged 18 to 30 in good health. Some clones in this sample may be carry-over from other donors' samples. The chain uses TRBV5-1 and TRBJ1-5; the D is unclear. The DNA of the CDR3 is TGCGCCAGCAGCCCCACCGGTAGCAATCAGCCCCAGCATTTT. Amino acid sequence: CASSPTGSNQPQHF.